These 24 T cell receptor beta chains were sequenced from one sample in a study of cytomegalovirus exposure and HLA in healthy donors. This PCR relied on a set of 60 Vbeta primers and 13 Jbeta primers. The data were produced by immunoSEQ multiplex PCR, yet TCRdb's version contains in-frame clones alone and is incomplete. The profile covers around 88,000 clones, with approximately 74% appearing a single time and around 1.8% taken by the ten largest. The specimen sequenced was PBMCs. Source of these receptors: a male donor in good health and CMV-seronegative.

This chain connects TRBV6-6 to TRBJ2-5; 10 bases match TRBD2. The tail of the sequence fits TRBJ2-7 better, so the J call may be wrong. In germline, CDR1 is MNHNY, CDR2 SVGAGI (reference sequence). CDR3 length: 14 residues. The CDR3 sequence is CASRFSGRAYEQYF. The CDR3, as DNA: TGTGCCAGCAGATTCAGCGGGAGGGCCTACGAGCAGTACTTC.

For the CDR3, the DNA is TGTGCCAGCAGTTTTCTAGGGGCGTACTATGGCTACACCTTC. Its protein is CASSFLGAYYGYTF. V and J are TRBV28 and TRBJ1-2; a weak D match, TRBD1 (5 bases). CDR1 is MDHEN and CDR2 is SYDVKM in the germline V gene. The CDR3 consists of 14 residues. Trimming stripped 3 bases from V and 3 bases from J, with 11 bases between.

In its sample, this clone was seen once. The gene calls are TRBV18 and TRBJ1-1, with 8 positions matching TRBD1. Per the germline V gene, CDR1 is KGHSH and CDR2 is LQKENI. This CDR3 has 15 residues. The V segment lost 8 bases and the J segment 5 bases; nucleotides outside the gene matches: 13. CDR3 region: CASHLRAGGFTEAFF. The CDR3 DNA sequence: TGTGCCAGCCACCTTAGGGCAGGGGGCTTTACTGAAGCTTTCTTT.

Written as DNA, the CDR3 is TGTGCCAGCAGTTTGGGGGAGGGGTCCGGTGAGCAGTTCTTC. Protein product: CASSLGEGSGEQFF. The V call is TRBV28, the J call TRBJ2-1; 7 positions match TRBD2. The CDR3 covers 14 residues. Per germline, CDR1 MDHEN and CDR2 SYDVKM. The J segment lost 9 bases and the V segment lost 3 bases, leaving 8 bases of the junction unmatched. Together with reference TRBV28 and TRBJ2-1, the CDR3 gives the full variable domain: DVKVTQSSRYLVKRTGEKVFLECVQDMDHENMFWYRQDPGLGLRLIYFSYDVKMKEKGDIPEGYSVSREKKERFSLILESASTNQTSMYLCASSLGEGSGEQFFGPGTRLTVL.

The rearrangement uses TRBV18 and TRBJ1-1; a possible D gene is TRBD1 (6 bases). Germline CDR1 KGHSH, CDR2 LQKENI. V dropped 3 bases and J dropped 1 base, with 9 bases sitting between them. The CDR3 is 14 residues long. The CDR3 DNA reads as TGTGCCAGCTCACCGACAGGTAGGAACACTGAAGCTTTCTTT. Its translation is CASSPTGRNTEAFF. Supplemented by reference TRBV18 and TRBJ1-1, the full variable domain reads NAGVMQNPRHLVRRRGQEARLRCSPMKGHSHVYWYRQLPEEGLKFMVYLQKENIIDESGMPKERFSAEFPKEGPSILRIQQVVRGDSAAYFCASSPTGRNTEAFFGQGTRLTVV.

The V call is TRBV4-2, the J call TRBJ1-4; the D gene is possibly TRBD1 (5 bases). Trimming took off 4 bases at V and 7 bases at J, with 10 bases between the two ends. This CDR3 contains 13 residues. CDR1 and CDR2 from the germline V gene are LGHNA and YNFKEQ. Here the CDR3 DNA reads TGTGCCAGCAGCCGTCGGACAAGTGAAAAACTGTTTTTT. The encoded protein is CASSRRTSEKLFF.

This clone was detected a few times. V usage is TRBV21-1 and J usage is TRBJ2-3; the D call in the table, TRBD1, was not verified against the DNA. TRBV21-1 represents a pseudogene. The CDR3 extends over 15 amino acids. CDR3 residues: CASILRRGFTDTQYF. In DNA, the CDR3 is TGTGCCAGCATCCTTCGAAGGGGATTCACAGATACGCAGTATTTT.

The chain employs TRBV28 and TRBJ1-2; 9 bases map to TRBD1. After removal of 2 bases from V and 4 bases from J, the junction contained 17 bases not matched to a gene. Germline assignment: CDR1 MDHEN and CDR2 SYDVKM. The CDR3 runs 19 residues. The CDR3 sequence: CASSLPPVRTGVESYGYTF. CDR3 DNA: TGTGCCAGCAGTTTACCGCCGGTACGGACAGGGGTTGAAAGCTATGGCTACACCTTC.

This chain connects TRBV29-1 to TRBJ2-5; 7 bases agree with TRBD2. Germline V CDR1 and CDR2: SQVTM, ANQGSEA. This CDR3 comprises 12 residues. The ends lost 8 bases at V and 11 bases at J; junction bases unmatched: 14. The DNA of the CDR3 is TGCAGCATACCTAGCGGACCTACGGAGCAGTACTTC. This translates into CSIPSGPTEQYF.

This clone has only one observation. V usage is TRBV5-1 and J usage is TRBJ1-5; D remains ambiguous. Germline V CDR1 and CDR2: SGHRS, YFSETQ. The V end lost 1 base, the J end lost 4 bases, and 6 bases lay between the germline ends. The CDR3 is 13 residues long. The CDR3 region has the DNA TGCGCCAGCAGCTTGACAGTTAATCAGCCCCAGCATTTT. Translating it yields CASSLTVNQPQHF.

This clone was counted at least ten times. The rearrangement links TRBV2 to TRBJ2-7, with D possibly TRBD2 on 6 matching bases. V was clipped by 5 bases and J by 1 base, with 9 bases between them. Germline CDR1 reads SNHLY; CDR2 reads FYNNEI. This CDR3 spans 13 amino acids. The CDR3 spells CASSRSGSYEQYF. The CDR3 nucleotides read TGTGCCAGCAGTCGTAGCGGATCCTACGAGCAGTACTTC.

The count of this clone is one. CDR3 residues: CASSLEPSTDTQYF. In nucleotides, the CDR3 is TGTGCCAGCAGTTTAGAGCCCAGCACAGATACGCAGTATTTT. This rearrangement joins TRBV27 to TRBJ2-3; D is ambiguous. Trimming cost V 2 bases and J 0 bases, with 6 bases left between them. CDR1 is MNHEY and CDR2 is SMNVEV in the germline V gene (reference sequence). This CDR3 is 14 amino acids long.

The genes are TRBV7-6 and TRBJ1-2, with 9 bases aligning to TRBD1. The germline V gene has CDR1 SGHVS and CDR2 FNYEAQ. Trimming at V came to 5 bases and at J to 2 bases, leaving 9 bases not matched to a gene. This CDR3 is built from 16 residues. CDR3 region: CASSPGTGTGNYGYTF. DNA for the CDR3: TGTGCCAGCAGCCCGGGGACAGGGACTGGAAACTATGGCTACACCTTC.

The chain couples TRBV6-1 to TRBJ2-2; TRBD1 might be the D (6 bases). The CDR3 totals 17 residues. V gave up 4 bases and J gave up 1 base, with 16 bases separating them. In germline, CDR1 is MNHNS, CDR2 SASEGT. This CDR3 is CASSAGQWGLNTGELFF. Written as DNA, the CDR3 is TGTGCCAGCAGTGCCGGACAGTGGGGGTTGAACACCGGGGAGCTGTTTTTT.

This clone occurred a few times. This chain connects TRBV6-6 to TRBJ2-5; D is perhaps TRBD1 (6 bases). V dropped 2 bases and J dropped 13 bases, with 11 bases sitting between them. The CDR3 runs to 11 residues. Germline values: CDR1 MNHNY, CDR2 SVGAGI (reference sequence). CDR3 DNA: TGTGCCAGCAGTTACAACAGGGAGCGGTACTTC. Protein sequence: CASSYNRERYF.

CDR3 nucleotides: TGTGCCAGCCGAACAGGGGGTGGTGACACCATATATTTT. Translated: CASRTGGGDTIYF. V usage is TRBV28 and J usage is TRBJ1-3; TRBD1 matches 8 bases. Germline V gives CDR1 MDHEN, CDR2 SYDVKM. The CDR3 is 13 amino acids. V lost 8 bases to trimming and J lost 8 bases; unmatched junction nucleotides: 8.

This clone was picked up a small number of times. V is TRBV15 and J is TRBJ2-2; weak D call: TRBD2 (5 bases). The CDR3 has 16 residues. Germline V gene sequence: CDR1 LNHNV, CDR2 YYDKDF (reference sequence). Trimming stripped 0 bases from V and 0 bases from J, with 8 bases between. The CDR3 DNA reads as TGTGCCACCAGCAGAGATCGAGGGTCGAACACCGGGGAGCTGTTTTTT. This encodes CATSRDRGSNTGELFF.

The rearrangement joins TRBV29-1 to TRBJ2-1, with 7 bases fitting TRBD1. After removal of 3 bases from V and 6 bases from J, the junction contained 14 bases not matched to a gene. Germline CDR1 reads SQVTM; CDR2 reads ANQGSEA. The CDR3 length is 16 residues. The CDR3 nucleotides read TGCAGCGTTGATAGCTGGACAGGAGCCAGAGTCAATGAGCAGTTCTTC. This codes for CSVDSWTGARVNEQFF.

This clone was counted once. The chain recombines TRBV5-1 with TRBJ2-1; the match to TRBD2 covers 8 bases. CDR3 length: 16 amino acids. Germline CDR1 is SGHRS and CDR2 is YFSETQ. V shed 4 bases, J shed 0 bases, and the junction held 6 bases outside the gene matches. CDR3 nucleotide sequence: TGCGCCAGCAGCCCCTTAGCGGGGTTCTCCTACAATGAGCAGTTCTTC. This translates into CASSPLAGFSYNEQFF.

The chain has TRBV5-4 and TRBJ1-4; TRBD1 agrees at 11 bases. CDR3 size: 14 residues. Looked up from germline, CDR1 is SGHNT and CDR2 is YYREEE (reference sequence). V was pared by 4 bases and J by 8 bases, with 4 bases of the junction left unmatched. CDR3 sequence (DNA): TGTGCCAGCAGCGAGGGACAGGGGGGAGAAAAACTGTTTTTT. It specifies CASSEGQGGEKLFF.

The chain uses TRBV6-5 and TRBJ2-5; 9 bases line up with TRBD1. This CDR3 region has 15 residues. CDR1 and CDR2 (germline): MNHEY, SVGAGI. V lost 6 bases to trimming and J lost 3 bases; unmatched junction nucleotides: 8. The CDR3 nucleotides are TGTGCCAGCAGCCGCGGTGGGACAGGGAAAGAGACCCAGTACTTC. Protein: CASSRGGTGKETQYF.

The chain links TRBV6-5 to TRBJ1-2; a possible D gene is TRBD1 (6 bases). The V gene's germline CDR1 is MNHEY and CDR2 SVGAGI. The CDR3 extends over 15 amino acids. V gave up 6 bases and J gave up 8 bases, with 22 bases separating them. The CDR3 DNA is TGTGCCAGCAGCTTCTTCCCAGGACAGACCGGGGGCTACACCTTC. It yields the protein CASSFFPGQTGGYTF.

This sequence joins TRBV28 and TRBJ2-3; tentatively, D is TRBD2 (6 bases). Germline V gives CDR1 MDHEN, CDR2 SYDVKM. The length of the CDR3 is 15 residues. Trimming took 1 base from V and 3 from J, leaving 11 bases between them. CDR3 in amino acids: CASSLYGSRTDTQYF. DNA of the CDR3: TGTGCCAGCAGTTTATACGGGAGTAGGACAGATACGCAGTATTTT.

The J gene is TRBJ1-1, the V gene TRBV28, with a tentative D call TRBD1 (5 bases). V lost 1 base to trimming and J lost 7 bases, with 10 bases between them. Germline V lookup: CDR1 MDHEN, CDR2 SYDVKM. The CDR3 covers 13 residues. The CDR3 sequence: CASSLLGAGEAFF. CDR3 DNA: TGTGCCAGCAGTTTATTAGGGGCTGGTGAAGCTTTCTTT. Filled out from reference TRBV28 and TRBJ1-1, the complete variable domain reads DVKVTQSSRYLVKRTGEKVFLECVQDMDHENMFWYRQDPGLGLRLIYFSYDVKMKEKGDIPEGYSVSREKKERFSLILESASTNQTSMYLCASSLLGAGEAFFGQGTRLTVV.